This TCR beta chain was captured by sequencing in a study of graft-versus-host responses after intestinal transplantation. Intraepithelial and lamina propria lymphocytes were released after the graft tissue was processed. This CDR3 is 15 amino acids long. The V gene end was trimmed by 5 bases and the J gene end by 3 bases; junction bases not matched to a gene: 10. In germline, CDR1 is SGHVS, CDR2 FNYEAQ. Generated by immunoSEQ multiplex PCR, the TCRdb table keeps only in-frame clones and is missing some. The sample holds around 18,000 clones; 82% are singletons and the top ten take just over 5.5%. V gene TRBV7-6 combines with J gene TRBJ2-7; 7 bases agree with TRBD2. This specimen was ileum tissue, taken 17 days after transplant. This TCR came from a human patient who received an intestinal transplant, so some T cells may come from the graft donor. The CDR3 is CASSPGPSGGYEQYF. The CDR3, as DNA: TGTGCCAGCAGCCCCGGACCTAGCGGAGGCTACGAGCAGTACTTC.